The TCR beta chain described here comes from a study of T cell responses to AZD1222 COVID-19 vaccine. Study at large: Second doses were pooled across both intervals (about 4 or about 12 weeks).

The data were produced by immunoSEQ multiplex PCR, yet TCRdb's version contains in-frame clones alone and is incomplete. This sample has 80,000 or so clones, with roughly 80% found just once. In germline, CDR1 is LNHNV, CDR2 YYDKDF (reference sequence). Trimming took 9 bases from V and 0 from J; bases not matched to a gene: 13. This CDR3 is 18 amino acids long. The origin of this receptor is an adult in good health. The rearrangement joins TRBV15 to TRBJ2-4, with 11 bases matching TRBD2. The specimen comprised peripheral blood, sampled on day 0 of AZD1222 vaccination. The DNA for the CDR3 is TGTGCCACTCGAACTAGCGGGAGAGGGGGGATAGCCAAAAACATTCAGTACTTC. Protein sequence: CATRTSGRGGIAKNIQYF.